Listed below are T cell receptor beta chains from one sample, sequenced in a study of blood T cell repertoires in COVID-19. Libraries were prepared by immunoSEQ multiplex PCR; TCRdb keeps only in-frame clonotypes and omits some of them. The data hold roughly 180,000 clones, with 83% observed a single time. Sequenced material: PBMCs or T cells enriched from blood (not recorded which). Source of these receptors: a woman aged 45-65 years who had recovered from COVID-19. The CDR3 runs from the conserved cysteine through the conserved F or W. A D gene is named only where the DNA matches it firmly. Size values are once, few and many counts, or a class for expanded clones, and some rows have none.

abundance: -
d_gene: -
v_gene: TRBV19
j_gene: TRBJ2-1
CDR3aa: CASSSRGGGANNEQFF
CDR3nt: TGTGCCAGTAGTTCCCGAGGAGGGGGCGCCAACAATGAGCAGTTCTTC

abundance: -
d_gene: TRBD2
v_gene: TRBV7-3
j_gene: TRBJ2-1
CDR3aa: CASSHSGGASYNEQFF
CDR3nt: TGTGCCAGCAGTCATAGCGGGGGGGCGTCCTACAATGAGCAGTTCTTC

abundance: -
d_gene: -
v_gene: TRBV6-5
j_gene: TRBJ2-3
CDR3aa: CASRQGWGTDTQYF
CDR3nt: TGTGCCAGCAGGCAGGGGTGGGGCACAGATACGCAGTATTTT

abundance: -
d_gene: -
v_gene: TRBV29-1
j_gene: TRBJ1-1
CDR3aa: CSALDRGEAFF
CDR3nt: TGCAGCGCCTTAGACCGGGGGGAAGCTTTCTTT

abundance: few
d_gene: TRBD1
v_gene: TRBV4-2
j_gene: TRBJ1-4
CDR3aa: CASSQAQGEGNEKLFF
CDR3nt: TGTGCCAGCAGCCAAGCTCAGGGGGAAGGAAACGAAAAACTGTTTTTT

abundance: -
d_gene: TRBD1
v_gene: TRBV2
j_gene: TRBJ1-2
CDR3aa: CASRTGGGGYTF
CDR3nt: TGTGCCAGCAGGACAGGGGGCGGTGGCTACACCTTC

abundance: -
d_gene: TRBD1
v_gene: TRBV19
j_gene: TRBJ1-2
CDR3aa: CASSIIEGARGYTF
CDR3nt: TGTGCCAGTAGTATAATTGAGGGGGCGAGAGGCTACACCTTC

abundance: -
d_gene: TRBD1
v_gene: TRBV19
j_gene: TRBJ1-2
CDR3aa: CASSIGSGQGTTF
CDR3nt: TGTGCCAGTAGTATAGGCTCCGGACAGGGGACCACCTTC

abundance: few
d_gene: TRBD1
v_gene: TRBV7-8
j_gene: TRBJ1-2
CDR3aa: CASSGPGTGDYGYTF
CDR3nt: TGTGCCAGCAGCGGACCCGGGACAGGGGATTATGGCTACACCTTC

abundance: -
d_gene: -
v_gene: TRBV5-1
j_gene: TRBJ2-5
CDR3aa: CASSLAGGLETQYF
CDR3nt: TGCGCCAGCAGCTTGGCCGGGGGGCTAGAGACCCAGTACTTC

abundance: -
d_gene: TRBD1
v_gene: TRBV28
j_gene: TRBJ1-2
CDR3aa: CASSPGQGGGYTF
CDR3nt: TGTGCCAGCAGCCCGGGACAGGGGGGTGGCTACACCTTC

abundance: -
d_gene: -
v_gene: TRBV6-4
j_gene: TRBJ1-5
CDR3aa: CASRPLGGF
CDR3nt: TGTGCCAGCAGGCCTCTCGGGGGTTTT

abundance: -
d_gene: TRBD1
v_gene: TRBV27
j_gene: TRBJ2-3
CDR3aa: CASHGQGARSRPDTQYF
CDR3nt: TGTGCCAGCCACGGACAGGGGGCGCGTTCTAGGCCAGATACGCAGTATTTT

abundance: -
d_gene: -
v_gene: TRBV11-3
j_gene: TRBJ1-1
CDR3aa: CASGRGGNTEAFF
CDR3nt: TGTGCCAGCGGCCGCGGGGGCAACACTGAAGCTTTCTTT

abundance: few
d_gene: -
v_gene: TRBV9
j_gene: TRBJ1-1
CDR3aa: CASSPRGLLNTEAFF
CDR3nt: TGTGCCAGCAGCCCCCGGGGACTCCTGAACACTGAAGCTTTCTTT

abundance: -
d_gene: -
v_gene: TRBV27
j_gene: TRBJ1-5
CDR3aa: CASQLLGRGDNQPQHF
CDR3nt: TGTGCCAGTCAACTTTTGGGGAGGGGAGACAATCAGCCCCAGCATTTT

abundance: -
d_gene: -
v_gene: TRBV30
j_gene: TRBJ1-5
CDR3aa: CAWSEGLWGRPQHF
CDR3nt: TGTGCCTGGAGTGAGGGTCTATGGGGGCGGCCCCAGCATTTT

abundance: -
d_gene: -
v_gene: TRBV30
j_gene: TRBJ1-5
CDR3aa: CAWSVGQFYSNQPQHF
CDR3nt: TGTGCCTGGAGTGTGGGCCAGTTTTATAGCAATCAGCCCCAGCATTTT

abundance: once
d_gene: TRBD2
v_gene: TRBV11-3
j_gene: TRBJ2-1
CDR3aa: CASSFRGGGGEQFF
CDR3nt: TGTGCCAGCAGCTTTCGAGGCGGGGGGGGTGAGCAGTTCTTC

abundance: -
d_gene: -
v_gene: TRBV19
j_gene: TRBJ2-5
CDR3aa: CASSPVGGIGETQYF
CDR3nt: TGTGCCAGTAGTCCAGTTGGGGGGATAGGGGAGACCCAGTACTTC

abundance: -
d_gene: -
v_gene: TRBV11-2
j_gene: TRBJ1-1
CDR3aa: CASSPESLNTEAFF
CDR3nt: TGTGCCAGCAGCCCCGAGTCCTTAAACACTGAAGCTTTCTTT

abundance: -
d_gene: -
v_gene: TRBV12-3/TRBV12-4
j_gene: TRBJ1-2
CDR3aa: CASSFSGSYGYTF
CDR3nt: TGTGCCAGCAGTTTTTCGGGGTCGTATGGCTACACCTTC

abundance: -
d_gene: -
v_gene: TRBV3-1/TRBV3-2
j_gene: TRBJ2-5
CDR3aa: CASSLVMETQYF
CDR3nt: TGTGCCAGCAGCCTCGTAATGGAGACCCAGTACTTC

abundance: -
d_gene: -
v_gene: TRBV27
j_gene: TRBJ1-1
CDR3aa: CASSQQGSGGNTEAFF
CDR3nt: TGTGCCAGCAGCCAACAGGGATCGGGGGGGAACACTGAAGCTTTCTTT

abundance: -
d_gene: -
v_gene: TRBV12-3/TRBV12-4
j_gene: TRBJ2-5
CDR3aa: CASRPTRTVTQYF
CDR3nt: TGTGCCAGCAGACCCACTAGGACCGTGACCCAGTACTTC

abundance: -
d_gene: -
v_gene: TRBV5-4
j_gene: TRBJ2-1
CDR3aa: CASSLAGSAIYNEQFF
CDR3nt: TGTGCCAGCAGCTTGGCAGGTAGCGCTATCTACAATGAGCAGTTCTTC

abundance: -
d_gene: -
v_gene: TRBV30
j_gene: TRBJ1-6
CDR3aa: CAWSVQDTSSYNSPLHF
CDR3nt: TGTGCCTGGAGTGTACAAGATACCAGCTCCTATAATTCACCCCTCCACTTT

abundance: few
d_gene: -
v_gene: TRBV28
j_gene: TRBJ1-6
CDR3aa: CASRGSSYNSPLHF
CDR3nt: TGTGCCAGCCGGGGGAGCTCCTATAATTCACCCCTCCACTTT

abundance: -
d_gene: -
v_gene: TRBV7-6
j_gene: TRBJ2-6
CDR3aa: CASSLFADLSGANVLTF
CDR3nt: TGTGCCAGCAGCTTGTTTGCGGATCTCTCTGGGGCCAACGTCCTGACTTTC

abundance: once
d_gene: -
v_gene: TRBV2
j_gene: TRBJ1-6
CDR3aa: CASRVYTGSSYNSPLHF
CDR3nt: TGTGCCAGCAGGGTCTATACGGGGAGCTCCTATAATTCACCCCTCCACTTT

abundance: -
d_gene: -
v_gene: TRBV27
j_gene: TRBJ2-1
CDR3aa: CASSLPRGVYNEQFF
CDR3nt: TGTGCCAGCAGTTTACCCAGGGGGGTCTACAATGAGCAGTTCTTC